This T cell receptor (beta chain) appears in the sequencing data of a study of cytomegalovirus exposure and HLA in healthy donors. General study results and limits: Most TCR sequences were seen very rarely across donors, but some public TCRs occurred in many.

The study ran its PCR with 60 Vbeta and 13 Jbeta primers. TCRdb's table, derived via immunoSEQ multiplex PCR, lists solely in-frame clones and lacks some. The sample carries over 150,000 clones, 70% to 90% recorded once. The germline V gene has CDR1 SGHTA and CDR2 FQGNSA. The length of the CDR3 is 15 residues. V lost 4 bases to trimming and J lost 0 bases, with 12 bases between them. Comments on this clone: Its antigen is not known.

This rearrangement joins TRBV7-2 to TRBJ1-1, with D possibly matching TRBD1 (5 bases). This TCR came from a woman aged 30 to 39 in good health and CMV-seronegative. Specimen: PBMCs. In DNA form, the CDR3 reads TGTGCCAGCAGCTCTTTTCGACAGATGAACACTGAAGCTTTCTTT. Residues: CASSSFRQMNTEAFF.